Listed below are T cell receptor beta chains from one sample, sequenced in a study of shared T cell receptors in the human thymus. TCRdb's table, derived via immunoSEQ multiplex PCR, lists solely in-frame clones and lacks some. Of about 660,000 clones in the sample, 85% to 90% were seen once. This sample was also put to use in a study of human thymus T cells.

Sequenced: thymocytes. These receptors all come from a boy younger than two with a congenital heart defect. CDR3s include the opening cysteine and the closing phenylalanine or tryptophan. Each record gives: V gene, D gene, CDR3 protein. The D gene is left open where the match is weak.

TRBV27,-,CASSLRDRTYEQYF
TRBV9,TRBD1,CASSPTWGQGLSGANVLTF
TRBV10-3,TRBD1,CAISRTGDQPQHF
TRBV4-3,-,CASSQGNRENYGYTF
TRBV6-4,-,CASSDPTSTSEQFF
TRBV19,-,CASSGDRTAGGNTEAFF
TRBV4-3,TRBD2,CASSQELGTSGSRSDTQYF
TRBV18,TRBD2,CASSRPSGGYNEQFF
TRBV11-1,TRBD1,CASSPGQDYEQYF
TRBV13,-,CASSLAQGRTGELFF
TRBV10-3,-,CAISRSTSQPDTGELFF
TRBV10-1,-,CASSESSYEPKTQYF
TRBV5-4,TRBD1,CASSLESEGAMAGELFF
TRBV5-6,TRBD1,CASSSGQGRRHTEAFF
TRBV7-6,TRBD2,CASSLQTSGRLDEQFF
TRBV5-6,-,CASSSGTPGTQYF
TRBV10-1,TRBD2,CASNDGLAGGPSYEQYF
TRBV19,-,CASSISGQETQYF
TRBV7-2,-,CASSPRGLPPPQYF
TRBV19,TRBD2,CASSIHLLADHYNEQFF
TRBV4-3,TRBD1,CASTGQGGSGANVLTF
TRBV28,TRBD1,CASSSRQGRNQPQHF
TRBV6-4,-,CASSDRGKDEQFF
TRBV15,TRBD1,CATSRETGNYGYTF
TRBV15,TRBD2,CATSRVGLAGVSYNEQFF
TRBV29-1,TRBD2,CSVELTSGDTDTQYF
TRBV11-3,-,CASSLDGEGGTDTQYF